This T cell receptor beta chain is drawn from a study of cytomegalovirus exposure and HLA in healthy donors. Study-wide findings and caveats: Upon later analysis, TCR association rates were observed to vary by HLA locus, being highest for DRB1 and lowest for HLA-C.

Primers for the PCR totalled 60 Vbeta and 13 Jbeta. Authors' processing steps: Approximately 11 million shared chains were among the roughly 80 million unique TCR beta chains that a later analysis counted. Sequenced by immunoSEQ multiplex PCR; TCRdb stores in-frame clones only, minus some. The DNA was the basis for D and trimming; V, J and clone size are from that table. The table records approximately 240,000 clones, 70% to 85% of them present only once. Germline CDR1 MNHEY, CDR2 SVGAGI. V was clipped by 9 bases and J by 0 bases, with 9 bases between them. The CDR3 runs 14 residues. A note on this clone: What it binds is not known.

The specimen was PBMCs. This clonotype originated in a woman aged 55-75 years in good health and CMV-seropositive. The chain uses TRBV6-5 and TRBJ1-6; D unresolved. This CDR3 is CASTALSYNSPLHF. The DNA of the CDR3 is TGTGCCAGTACAGCACTCTCCTATAATTCACCCCTCCACTTT.